A single sample is the source of the 12 T cell receptor beta chains below, sequenced in a study of CD4 T cells in relation to SARS-CoV-2 and coronaviruses. TCRdb's table, derived via immunoSEQ multiplex PCR, lists solely in-frame clones and lacks some. The sample gives tens of thousands of clones, about 80% of which show up once; 1% to 1.5% is in the top ten. These receptors' targets are unknown. Sample: naive CD4+ T cells from PBMCs, cultured in vitro. Subset: naive CD4+ T cells isolated by negative enrichment. The source is an adult with COVID-19.

The V call is TRBV6-4, the J call TRBJ2-1; 11 nucleotides line up with TRBD2. J lost 4 bases, V lost 3 bases, and 2 bases had no gene match. The CDR3 length is 15 residues. CDR1 is MRHNA, CDR2 SNTAGT, per germline. CDR3 loop: CASSEIAGGYNEQFF. The CDR3 DNA follows: TGTGCCAGCAGTGAAATAGCGGGAGGGTACAATGAGCAGTTCTTC.

V usage is TRBV18 and J usage is TRBJ2-7; 9 bases match TRBD2. CDR1 and CDR2 (germline): KGHSH, LQKENI. There are 14 residues in the CDR3. Trimming at V came to 3 bases and at J to 2 bases, leaving 2 bases not matched to a gene. The CDR3 is CASSPPSGTYEQYF. CDR3 nucleotides: TGTGCCAGCTCACCGCCTAGCGGGACCTACGAGCAGTACTTC.

The chain uses TRBV20-1 and TRBJ1-5; D might be TRBD1 (5 bases). There are 15 residues in the CDR3. Germline-derived CDR1 and CDR2 are DFQATT and SNEGSKA (reference sequence). V lost 3 bases and J 7 bases, leaving 19 bases between the germline ends. CDR3 region: CSASSGTSWEQPQHF. The CDR3 nucleotides read TGCAGTGCTAGTTCGGGGACCTCATGGGAACAGCCCCAGCATTTT.

The chain employs TRBV27 and TRBJ2-3, with TRBD2 as a possible D gene (6 bases). CDR1 and CDR2 (germline): MNHEY, SMNVEV (reference sequence). The CDR3 runs 16 residues. V lost 1 base, J lost 0 bases, and 11 bases lay in between. The CDR3 region is CASSLYGGASTDTQYF. CDR3 DNA sequence: TGTGCCAGCAGTTTATACGGCGGGGCTAGCACAGATACGCAGTATTTT.

The chain employs TRBV7-3 and TRBJ2-6; D unresolved. The CDR3 runs 16 residues. Germline CDR1 SGHTA, CDR2 FQGTGA. Trimming left V 5 bases short and J 0 bases short, with 11 bases between. As DNA, the CDR3 is TGTGCCAGCAGCCCCCTTGGAGTCTCTGGGGCCAACGTCCTGACTTTC. The encoded protein is CASSPLGVSGANVLTF.

The chain combines TRBV7-9 with TRBJ1-1; D ambiguous. The germline V gene encodes CDR1 SEHNR and CDR2 FQNEAQ (reference sequence). The V end was cut by 9 bases, the J end by 0 bases, with 11 bases between. This CDR3 spans 13 amino acids. CDR3 sequence: CASLLTMNTEAFF. The CDR3 DNA sequence: TGTGCCAGTCTTTTGACCATGAACACTGAAGCTTTCTTT.

The rearrangement links TRBV27 to TRBJ1-1; unclear D gene. The V end was cut by 4 bases, the J end by 1 base, with 10 bases between. The CDR3 is 14 amino acids. CDR1 and CDR2 from the germline V gene are MNHEY and SMNVEV (reference sequence). CDR3 protein: CASSSRTANTEAFF. The CDR3 DNA follows: TGTGCCAGCAGTTCCCGGACGGCGAACACTGAAGCTTTCTTT.

The gene calls are TRBV30 and TRBJ2-1, with a tentative D call TRBD1 (6 bases). Trimming removed 5 bases at V and 2 bases at J, with 22 bases between. Germline V gene lookup returns CDR1 GTSNPN and CDR2 SVGIG (reference sequence). This CDR3 region has 17 residues. The DNA of the CDR3 is TGTGCCTGGGATAGTGCCGGCGAGGGGGTCGCCTACAATGAGCAGTTCTTC. Translating gives CAWDSAGEGVAYNEQFF.

The gene calls are TRBV9 and TRBJ1-5; D gene ambiguous. This CDR3 is 14 amino acids long. Germline V lookup: CDR1 SGDLS, CDR2 YYNGEE. The V and J ends lost 3 bases and 6 bases respectively, with 13 bases between them. The CDR3 is CASSDGLAGQPQHF. CDR3 coding DNA: TGTGCCAGCAGCGATGGTTTAGCGGGTCAGCCCCAGCATTTT.

The J gene is TRBJ1-5, the V gene TRBV4-1; TRBD1 matches 7 bases. Germline values: CDR1 MGHRA, CDR2 YSYEKL. CDR3 length: 16 amino acids. J was trimmed by 7 bases and V by 4 bases; bases with no gene match: 13. Written as DNA, the CDR3 is TGCGCCAGCAGCCTAACATCAGGGGGATTAGTACAGCCCCAGCATTTT. It yields the protein CASSLTSGGLVQPQHF.

The genes are TRBV5-5 and TRBJ2-7; TRBD1 matches at 9 bases. This CDR3 comprises 16 residues. Germline CDR1 is SGHKS and CDR2 is YYEKEE (reference sequence). Germline trimming cut 4 bases from V and 0 bases from J; bases unmatched to any gene: 8. In nucleotides, the CDR3 is TGTGCCAGCAGCCAACAGGGGGCCGGAACCTCCTACGAGCAGTACTTC. This translates into CASSQQGAGTSYEQYF.

The chain uses TRBV19 and TRBJ2-1, with TRBD2 identical over 14 bases. There are 15 residues in the CDR3. Per the germline V gene, CDR1 is LNHDA and CDR2 is SQIVND (reference sequence). The V segment lost 5 bases and the J segment 8 bases; nucleotides outside the gene matches: 5. The CDR3 DNA follows: TGTGCCAGTAGTGGGAGACTAGCGGGAGGGGATGAGCAGTTCTTC. Its translation is CASSGRLAGGDEQFF.